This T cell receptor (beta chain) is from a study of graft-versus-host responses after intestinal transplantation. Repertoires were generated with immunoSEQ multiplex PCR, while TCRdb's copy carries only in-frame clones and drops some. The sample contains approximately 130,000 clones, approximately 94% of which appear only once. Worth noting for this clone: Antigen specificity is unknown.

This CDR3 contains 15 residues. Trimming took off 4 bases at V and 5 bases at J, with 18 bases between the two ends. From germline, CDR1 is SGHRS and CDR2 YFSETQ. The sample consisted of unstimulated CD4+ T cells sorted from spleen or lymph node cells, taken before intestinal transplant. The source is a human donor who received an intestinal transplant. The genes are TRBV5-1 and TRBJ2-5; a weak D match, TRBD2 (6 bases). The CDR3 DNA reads TGCGCCAGCAGCCCCCTTTTTGCGGGGAAGGAGACCCAGTACTTC. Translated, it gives CASSPLFAGKETQYF.